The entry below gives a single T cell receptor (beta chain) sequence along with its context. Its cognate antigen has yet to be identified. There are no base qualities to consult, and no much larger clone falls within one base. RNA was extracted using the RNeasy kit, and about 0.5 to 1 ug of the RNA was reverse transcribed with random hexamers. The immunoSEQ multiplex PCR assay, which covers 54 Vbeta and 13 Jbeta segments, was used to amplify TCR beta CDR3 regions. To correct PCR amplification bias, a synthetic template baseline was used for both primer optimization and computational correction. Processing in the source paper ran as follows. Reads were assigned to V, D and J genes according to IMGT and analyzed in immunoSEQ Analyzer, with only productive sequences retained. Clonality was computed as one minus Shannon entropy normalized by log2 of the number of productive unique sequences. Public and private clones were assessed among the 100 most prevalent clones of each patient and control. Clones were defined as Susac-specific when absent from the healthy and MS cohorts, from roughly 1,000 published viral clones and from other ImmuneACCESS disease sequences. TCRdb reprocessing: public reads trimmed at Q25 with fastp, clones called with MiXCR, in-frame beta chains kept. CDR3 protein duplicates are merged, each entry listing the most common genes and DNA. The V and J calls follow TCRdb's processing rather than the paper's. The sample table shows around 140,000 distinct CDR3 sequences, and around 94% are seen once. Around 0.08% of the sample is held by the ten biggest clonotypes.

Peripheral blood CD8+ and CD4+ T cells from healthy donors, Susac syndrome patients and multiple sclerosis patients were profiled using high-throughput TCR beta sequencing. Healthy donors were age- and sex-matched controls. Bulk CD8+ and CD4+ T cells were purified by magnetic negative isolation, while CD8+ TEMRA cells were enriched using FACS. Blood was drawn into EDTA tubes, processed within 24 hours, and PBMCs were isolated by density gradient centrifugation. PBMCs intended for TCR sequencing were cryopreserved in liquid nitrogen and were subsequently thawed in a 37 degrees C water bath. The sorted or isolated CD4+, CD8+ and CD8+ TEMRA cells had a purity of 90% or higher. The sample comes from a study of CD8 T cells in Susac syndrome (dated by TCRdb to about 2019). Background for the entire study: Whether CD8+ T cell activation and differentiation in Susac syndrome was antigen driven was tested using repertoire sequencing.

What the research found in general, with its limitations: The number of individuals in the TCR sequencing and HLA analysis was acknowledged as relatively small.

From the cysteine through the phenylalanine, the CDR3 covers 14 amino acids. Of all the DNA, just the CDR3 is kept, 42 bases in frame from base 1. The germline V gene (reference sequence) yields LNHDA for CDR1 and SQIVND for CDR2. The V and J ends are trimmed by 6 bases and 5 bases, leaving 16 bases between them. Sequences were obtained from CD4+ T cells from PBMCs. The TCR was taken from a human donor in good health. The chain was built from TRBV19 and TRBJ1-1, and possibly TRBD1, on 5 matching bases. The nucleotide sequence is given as TGTGCCAGTAGGAAGGACGGGGGGGAGACTGAAGCTTTCTTT. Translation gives CASRKDGGETEAFF. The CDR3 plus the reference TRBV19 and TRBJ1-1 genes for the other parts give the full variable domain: DGGITQSPKYLFRKEGQNVTLSCEQNLNHDAMYWYRQDPGQGLRLIYYSQIVNDFQKGDIAEGYSVSREKKESFPLTVTSAQKNPTAFYLCASRKDGGETEAFFGQGTRLTVV.